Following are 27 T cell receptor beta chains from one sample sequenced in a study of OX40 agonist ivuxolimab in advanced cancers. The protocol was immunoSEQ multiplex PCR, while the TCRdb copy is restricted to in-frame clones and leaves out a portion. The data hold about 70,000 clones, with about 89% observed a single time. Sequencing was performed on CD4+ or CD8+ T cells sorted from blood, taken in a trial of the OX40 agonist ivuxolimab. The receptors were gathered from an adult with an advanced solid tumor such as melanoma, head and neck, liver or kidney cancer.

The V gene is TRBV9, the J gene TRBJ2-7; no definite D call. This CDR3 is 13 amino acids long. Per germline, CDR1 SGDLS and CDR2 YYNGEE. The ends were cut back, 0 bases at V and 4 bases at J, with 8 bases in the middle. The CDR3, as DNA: TGTGCCAGCAGCGTAGGGGTGGATTACGAGCAGTACTTC. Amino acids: CASSVGVDYEQYF.

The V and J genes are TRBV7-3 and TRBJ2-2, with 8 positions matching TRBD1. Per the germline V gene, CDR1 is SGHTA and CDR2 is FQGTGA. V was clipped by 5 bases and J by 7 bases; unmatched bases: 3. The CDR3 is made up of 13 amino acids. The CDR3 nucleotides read TGTGCCAGCAGCCCTACAGGGGGCGGGGAGCTGTTTTTT. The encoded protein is CASSPTGGGELFF.

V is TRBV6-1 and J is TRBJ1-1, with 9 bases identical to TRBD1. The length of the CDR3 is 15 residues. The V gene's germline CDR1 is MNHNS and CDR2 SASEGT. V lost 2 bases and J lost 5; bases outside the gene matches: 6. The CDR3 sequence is CASSESPGQGTEAFF. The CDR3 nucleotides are TGTGCCAGCAGTGAATCTCCGGGACAGGGAACTGAAGCTTTCTTT.

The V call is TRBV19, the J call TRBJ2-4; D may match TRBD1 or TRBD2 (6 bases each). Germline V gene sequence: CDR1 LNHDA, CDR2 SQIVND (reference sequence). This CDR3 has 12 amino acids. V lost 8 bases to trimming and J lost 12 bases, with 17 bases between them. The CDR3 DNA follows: TGTGCCAGTCTTGGGGGGCAGGGCAATCAGTACTTC. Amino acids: CASLGGQGNQYF.

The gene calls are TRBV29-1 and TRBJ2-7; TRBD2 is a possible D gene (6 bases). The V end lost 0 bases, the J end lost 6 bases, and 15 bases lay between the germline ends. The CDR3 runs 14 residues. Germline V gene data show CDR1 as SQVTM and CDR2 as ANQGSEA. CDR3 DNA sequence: TGCAGCGTTGAAGACGGAGGGTCGGTTTCCGAGCAGTACTTC. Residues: CSVEDGGSVSEQYF.

CDR3: CASSHRTGENTEAFF. The CDR3 DNA reads as TGCGCCAGCAGCCACCGGACAGGAGAGAACACTGAAGCTTTCTTT. The V call is TRBV4-1, the J call TRBJ1-1, with 7 positions matching TRBD1. J was trimmed by 1 base and V by 3 bases; bases with no gene match: 5. Per the germline V gene, CDR1 is MGHRA and CDR2 is YSYEKL. The CDR3 runs to 15 residues.

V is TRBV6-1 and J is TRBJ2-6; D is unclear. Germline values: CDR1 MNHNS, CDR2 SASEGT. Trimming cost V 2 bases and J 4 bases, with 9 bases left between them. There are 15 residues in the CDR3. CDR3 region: CASSETGTGANVLTF. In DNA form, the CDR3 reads TGTGCCAGCAGTGAAACGGGCACGGGGGCCAACGTCCTGACTTTC.

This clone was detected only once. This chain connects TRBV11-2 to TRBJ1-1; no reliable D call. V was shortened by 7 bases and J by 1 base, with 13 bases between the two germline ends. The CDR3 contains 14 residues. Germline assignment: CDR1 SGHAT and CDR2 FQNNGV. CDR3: CASIRKAKNTEAFF. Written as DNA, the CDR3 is TGTGCCAGCATTCGGAAAGCGAAGAACACTGAAGCTTTCTTT.

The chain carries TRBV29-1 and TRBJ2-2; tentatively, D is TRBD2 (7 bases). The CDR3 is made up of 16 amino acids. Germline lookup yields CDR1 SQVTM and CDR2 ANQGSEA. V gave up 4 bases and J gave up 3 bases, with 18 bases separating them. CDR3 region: CSVVGGPGADTGELFF. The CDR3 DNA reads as TGCAGCGTTGTGGGGGGGCCGGGCGCGGACACCGGGGAGCTGTTTTTT.

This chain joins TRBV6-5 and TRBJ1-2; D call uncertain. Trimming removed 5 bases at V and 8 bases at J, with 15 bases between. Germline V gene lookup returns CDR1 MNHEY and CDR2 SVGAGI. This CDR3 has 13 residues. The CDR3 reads CASSTLTKEGYTF. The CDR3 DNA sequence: TGTGCCAGCAGTACCCTGACAAAAGAGGGCTACACCTTC.

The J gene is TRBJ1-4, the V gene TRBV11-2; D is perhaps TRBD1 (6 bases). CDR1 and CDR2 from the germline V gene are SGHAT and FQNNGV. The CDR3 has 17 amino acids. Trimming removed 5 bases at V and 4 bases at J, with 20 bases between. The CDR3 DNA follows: TGTGCCAGCAGCACCGAAAGACCGGGAGGGGGTAATGAAAAACTGTTTTTT. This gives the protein CASSTERPGGGNEKLFF.

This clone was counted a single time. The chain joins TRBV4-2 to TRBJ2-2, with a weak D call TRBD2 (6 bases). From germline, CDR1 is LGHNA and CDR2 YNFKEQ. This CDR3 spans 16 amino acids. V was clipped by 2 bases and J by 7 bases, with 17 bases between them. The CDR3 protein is CASSQPGLPPDGELFF. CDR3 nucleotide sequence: TGTGCCAGCAGCCAACCCGGACTACCTCCGGACGGGGAGCTGTTTTTT.

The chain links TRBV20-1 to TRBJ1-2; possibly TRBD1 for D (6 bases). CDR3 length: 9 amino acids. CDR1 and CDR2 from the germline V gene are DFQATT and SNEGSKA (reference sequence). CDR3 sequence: CGGFYGYTF. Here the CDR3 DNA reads TGCGGGGGCTTCTATGGCTACACCTTC.

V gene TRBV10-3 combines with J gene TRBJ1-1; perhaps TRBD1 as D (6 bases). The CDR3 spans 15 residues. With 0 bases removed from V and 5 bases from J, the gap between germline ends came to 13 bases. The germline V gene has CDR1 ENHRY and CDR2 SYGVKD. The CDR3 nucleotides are TGTGCCATCAGTGAGTCACAGGGTAGGGGGACTGAAGCTTTCTTT. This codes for CAISESQGRGTEAFF.

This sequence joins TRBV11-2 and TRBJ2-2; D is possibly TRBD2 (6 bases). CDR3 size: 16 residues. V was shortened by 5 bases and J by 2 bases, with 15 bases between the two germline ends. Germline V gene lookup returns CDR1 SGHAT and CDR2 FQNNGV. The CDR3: CASSPRSAGNTGELFF. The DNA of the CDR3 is TGTGCCAGCAGCCCCCGTTCAGCGGGCAACACCGGGGAGCTGTTTTTT.

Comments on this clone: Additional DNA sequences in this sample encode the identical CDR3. The DNA of the CDR3 is TGCGCCAGCAGCCAGGATACCACTAGCGGGAGGGCGTCAGATACGCAGTATTTT. Its protein is CASSQDTTSGRASDTQYF. V usage is TRBV4-1 and J usage is TRBJ2-3, with 13 bases fitting TRBD2. The length of the CDR3 is 18 residues. V was pared by 3 bases and J by 4 bases, with 10 bases of the junction left unmatched. Germline V gene data show CDR1 as MGHRA and CDR2 as YSYEKL.

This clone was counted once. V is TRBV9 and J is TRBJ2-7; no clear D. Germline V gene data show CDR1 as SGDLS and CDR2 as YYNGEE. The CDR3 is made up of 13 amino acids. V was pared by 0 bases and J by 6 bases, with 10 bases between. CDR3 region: CASSVGQISEQYF. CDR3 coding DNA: TGTGCCAGCAGCGTAGGGCAAATCTCCGAGCAGTACTTC.

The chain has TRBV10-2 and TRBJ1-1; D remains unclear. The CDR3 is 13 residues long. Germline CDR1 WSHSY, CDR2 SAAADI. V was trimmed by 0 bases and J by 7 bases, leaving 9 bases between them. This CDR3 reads CASSESFRGEAFF. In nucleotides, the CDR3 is TGCGCCAGCAGTGAGTCGTTTCGGGGTGAAGCTTTCTTT.

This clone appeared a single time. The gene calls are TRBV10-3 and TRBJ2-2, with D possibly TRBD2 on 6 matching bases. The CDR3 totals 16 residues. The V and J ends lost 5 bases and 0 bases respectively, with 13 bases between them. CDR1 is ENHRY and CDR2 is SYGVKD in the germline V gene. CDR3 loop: CAISQPGLSNTGELFF. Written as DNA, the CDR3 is TGTGCCATCAGTCAGCCGGGACTGTCGAACACCGGGGAGCTGTTTTTT.

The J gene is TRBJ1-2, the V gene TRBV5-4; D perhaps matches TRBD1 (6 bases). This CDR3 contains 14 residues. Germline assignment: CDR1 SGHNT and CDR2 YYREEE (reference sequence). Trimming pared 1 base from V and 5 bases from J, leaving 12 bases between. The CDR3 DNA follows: TGTGCCAGCAGCTTGTGGGGGGACACTTATGGCTACACCTTC. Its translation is CASSLWGDTYGYTF.

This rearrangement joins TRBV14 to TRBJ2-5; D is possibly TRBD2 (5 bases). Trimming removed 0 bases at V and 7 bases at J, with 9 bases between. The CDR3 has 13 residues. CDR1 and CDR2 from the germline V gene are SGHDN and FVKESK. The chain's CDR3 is CASSQDTAGTQYF. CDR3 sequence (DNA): TGTGCCAGCAGCCAAGATACCGCGGGGACCCAGTACTTC.

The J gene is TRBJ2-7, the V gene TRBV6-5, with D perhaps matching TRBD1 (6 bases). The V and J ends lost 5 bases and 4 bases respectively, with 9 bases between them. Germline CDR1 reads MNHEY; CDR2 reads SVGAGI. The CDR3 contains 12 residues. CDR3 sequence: CASSRTAYEQYF. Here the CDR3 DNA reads TGTGCCAGCAGTCGGACAGCTTACGAGCAGTACTTC.

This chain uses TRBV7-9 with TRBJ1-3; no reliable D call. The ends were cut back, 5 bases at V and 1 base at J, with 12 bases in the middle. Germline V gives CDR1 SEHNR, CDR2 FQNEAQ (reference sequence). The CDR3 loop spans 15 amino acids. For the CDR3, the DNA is TGTGCCAGCAGCCCACCCGCCGCGTCTGGAAACACCATATATTTT. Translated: CASSPPAASGNTIYF.

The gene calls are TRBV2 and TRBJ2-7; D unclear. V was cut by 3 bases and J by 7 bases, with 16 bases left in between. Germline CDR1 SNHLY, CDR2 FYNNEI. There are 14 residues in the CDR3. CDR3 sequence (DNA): TGTGCCAGCAGTGAGGGGATGGGTTGGGCGGAGCAGTACTTC. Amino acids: CASSEGMGWAEQYF.

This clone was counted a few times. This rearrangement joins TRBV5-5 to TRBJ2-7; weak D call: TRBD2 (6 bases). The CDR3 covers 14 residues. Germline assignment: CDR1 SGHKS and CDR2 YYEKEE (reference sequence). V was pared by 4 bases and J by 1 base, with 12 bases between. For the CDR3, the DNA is TGTGCCAGCAGCGGCCGGGACTTATCCTACGAGCAGTACTTC. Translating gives CASSGRDLSYEQYF.

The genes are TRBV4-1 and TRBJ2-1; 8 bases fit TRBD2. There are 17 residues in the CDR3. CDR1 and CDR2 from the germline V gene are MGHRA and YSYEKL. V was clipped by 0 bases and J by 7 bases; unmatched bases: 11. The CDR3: CASSQDRGAGVANEQFF. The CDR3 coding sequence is TGCGCCAGCAGCCAAGATCGGGGAGCGGGAGTGGCGAATGAGCAGTTCTTC.

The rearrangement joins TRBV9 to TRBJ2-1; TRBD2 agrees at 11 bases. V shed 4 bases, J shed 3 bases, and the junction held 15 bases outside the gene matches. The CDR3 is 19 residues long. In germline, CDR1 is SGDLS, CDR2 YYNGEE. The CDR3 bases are TGTGCCAGCAGCCAAAACTCCAACCCCGGGACTAGCGGCTACAATGAGCAGTTCTTC. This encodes CASSQNSNPGTSGYNEQFF.